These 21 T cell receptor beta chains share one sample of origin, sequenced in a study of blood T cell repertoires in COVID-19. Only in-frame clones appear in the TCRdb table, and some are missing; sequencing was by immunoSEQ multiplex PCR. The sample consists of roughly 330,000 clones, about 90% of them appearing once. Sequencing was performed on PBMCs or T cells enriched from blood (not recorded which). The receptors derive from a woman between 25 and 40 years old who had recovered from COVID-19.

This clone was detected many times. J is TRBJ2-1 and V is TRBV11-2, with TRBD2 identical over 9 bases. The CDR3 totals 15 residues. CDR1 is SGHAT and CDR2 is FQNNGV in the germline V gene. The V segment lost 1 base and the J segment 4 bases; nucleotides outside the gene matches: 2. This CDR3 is CASSLGAGGYNEQFF. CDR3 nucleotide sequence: TGTGCCAGCAGCTTAGGAGCGGGGGGTTACAATGAGCAGTTCTTC.

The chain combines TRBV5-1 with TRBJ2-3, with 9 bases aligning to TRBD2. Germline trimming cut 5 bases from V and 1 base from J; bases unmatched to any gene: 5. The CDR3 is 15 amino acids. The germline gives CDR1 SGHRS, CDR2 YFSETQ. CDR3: CASRPLAGGTDTQYF. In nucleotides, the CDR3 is TGCGCCAGCAGGCCCTTAGCGGGGGGCACAGATACGCAGTATTTT.

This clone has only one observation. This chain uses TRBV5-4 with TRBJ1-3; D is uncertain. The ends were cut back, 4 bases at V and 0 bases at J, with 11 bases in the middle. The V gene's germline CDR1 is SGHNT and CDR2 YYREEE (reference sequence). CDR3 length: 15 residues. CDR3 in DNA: TGTGCCAGCAGCCTCCTGTCGGGCTCTGGAAACACCATATATTTT. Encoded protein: CASSLLSGSGNTIYF.

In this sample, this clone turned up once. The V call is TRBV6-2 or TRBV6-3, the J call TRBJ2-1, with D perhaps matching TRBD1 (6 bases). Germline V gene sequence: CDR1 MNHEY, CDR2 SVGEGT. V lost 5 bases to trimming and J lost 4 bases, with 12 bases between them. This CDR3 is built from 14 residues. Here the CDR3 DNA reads TGTGCCAGCAGTCCCGGGACATTTTACAATGAGCAGTTCTTC. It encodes CASSPGTFYNEQFF.

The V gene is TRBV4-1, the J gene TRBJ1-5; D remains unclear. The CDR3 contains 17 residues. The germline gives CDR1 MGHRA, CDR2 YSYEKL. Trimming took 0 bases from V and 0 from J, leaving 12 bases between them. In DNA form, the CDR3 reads TGCGCCAGCAGCCAAGATGCGGCAGTCTATAGCAATCAGCCCCAGCATTTT. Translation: CASSQDAAVYSNQPQHF.

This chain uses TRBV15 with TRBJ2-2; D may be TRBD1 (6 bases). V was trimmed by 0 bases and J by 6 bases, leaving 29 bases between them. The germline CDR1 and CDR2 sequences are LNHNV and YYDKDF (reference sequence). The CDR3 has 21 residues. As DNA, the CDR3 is TGTGCCACCAGCAGAGATTATTATGCCCCCCCGGACCACCAGGGGTCCGGGGAGCTGTTTTTT. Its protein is CATSRDYYAPPDHQGSGELFF.

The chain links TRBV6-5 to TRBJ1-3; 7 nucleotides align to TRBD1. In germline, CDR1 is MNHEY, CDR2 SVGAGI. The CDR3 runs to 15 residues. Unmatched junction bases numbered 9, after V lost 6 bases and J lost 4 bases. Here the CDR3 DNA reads TGTGCCAGCAGCCCGAGCAGGGGGATCGGAAACACCATATATTTT. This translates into CASSPSRGIGNTIYF.

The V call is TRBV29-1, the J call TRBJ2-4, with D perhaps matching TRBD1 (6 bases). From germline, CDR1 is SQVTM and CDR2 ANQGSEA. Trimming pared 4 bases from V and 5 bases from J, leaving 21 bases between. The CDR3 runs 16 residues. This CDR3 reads CSVGPGEDGWENIQYF. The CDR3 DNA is TGCAGCGTTGGCCCAGGGGAAGACGGTTGGGAAAACATTCAGTACTTC.

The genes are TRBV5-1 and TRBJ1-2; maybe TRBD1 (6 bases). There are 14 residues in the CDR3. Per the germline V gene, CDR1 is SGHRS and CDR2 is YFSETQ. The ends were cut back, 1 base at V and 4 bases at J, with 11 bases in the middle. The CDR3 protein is CASSLSVTGYGYTF. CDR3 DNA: TGCGCCAGCAGCTTGTCCGTGACAGGCTATGGCTACACCTTC.

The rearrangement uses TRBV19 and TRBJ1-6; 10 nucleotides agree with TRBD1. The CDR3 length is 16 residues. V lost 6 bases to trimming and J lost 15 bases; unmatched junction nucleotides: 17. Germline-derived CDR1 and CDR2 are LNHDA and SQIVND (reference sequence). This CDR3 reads CASSSPGTGAHRLLHF. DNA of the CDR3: TGTGCCAGTAGCAGCCCCGGGACAGGGGCCCACCGCCTCCTCCACTTT.

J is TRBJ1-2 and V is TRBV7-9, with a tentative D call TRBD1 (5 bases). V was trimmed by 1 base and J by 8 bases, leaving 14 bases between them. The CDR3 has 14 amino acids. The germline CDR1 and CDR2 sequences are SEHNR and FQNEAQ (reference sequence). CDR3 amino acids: CASSLVRGGEGYTF. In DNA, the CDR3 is TGTGCCAGCAGCTTAGTGAGGGGAGGGGAAGGCTACACCTTC.

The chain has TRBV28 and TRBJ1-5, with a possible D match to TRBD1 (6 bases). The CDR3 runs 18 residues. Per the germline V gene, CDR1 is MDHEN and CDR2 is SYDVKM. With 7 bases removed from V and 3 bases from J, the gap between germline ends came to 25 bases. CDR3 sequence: CASKPRGGEYWNNQPQHF. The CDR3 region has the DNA TGTGCCAGCAAACCTCGGGGGGGCGAGTATTGGAACAATCAGCCCCAGCATTTT. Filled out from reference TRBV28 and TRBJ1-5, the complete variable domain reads DVKVTQSSRYLVKRTGEKVFLECVQDMDHENMFWYRQDPGLGLRLIYFSYDVKMKEKGDIPEGYSVSREKKERFSLILESASTNQTSMYLCASKPRGGEYWNNQPQHFGDGTRLSIL.

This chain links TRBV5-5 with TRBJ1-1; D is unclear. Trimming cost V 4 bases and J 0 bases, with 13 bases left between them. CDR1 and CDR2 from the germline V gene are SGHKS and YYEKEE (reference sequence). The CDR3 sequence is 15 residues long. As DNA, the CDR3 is TGTGCCAGCAGCCGTGGGAGGGCATTGAACACTGAAGCTTTCTTT. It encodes CASSRGRALNTEAFF.

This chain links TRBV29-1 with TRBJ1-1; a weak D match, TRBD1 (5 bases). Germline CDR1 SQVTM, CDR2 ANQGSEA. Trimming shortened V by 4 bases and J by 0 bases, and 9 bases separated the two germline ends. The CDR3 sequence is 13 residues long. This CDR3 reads CSVVGALNTEAFF. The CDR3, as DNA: TGCAGCGTTGTAGGGGCCTTGAACACTGAAGCTTTCTTT.

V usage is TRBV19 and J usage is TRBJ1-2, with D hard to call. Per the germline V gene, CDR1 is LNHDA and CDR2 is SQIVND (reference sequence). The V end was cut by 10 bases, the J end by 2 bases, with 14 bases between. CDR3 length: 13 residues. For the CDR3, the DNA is TGTGCCACCCGGCTTGGGCCCAACTATGGCTACACCTTC. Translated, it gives CATRLGPNYGYTF.

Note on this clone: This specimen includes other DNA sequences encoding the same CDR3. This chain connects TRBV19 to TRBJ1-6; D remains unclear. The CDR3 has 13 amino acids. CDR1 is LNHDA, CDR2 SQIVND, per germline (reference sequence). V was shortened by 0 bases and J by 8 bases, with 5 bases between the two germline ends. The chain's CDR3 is CASSIDRDSPLHF. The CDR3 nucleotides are TGTGCCAGTAGTATAGACCGGGATTCACCCCTCCACTTT.

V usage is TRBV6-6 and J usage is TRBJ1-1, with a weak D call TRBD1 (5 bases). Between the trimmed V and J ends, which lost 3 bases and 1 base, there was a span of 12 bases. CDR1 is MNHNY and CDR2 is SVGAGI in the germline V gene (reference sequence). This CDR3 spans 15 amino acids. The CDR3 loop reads CASSYHGGANTEAFF. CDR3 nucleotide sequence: TGTGCCAGCAGTTATCACGGAGGGGCGAACACTGAAGCTTTCTTT.

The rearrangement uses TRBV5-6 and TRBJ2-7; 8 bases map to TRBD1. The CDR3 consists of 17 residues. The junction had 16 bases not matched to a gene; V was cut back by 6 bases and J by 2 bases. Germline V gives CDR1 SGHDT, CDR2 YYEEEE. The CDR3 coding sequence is TGTGCCAGCAACGACCTCCTTACAGGGGGAGACACCTACGAGCAGTACTTC. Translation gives CASNDLLTGGDTYEQYF.

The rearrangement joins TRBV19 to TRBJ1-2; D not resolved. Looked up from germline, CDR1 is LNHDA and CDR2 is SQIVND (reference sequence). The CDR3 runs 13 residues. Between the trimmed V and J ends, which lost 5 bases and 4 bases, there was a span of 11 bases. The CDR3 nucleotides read TGTGCCAGTAGTTTGAGCACCCTCTATGGCTACACCTTC. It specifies CASSLSTLYGYTF.

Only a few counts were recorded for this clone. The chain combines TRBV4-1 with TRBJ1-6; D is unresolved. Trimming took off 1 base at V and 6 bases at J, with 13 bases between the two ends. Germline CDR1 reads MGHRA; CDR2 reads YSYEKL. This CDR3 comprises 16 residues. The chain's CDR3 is CASSQGLGSGNSPLHF. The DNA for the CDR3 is TGCGCCAGCAGCCAAGGGCTCGGGAGCGGTAATTCACCCCTCCACTTT.

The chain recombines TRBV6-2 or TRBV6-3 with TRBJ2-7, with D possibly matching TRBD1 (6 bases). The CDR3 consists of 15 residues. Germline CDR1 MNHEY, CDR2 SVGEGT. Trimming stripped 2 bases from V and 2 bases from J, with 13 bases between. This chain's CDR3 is CASSYPDSLPYEQYF. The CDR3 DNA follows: TGTGCCAGCAGTTACCCGGACAGCCTCCCCTACGAGCAGTACTTC.